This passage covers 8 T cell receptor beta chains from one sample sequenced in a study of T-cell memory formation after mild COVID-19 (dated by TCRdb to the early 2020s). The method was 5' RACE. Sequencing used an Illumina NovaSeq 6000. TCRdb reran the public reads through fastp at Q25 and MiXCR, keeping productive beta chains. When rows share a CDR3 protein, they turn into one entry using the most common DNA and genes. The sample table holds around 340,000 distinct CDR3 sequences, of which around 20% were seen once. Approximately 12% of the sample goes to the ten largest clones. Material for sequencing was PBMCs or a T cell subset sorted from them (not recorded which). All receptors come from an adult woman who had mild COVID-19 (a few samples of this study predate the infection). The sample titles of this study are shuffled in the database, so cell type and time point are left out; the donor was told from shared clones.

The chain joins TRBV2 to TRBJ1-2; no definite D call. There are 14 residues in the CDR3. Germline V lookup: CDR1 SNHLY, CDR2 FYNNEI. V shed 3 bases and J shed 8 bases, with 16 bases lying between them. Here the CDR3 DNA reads TGTGCCAGCAGTGACCGGGTCCGGGGTAGGGGCTACACCTTC. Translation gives CASSDRVRGRGYTF.

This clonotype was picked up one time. The CDR3 loop is CASSLSYRGEGEAFF. The CDR3 DNA reads TGTGCCAGCAGCTTATCCTACAGGGGAGAGGGTGAAGCTTTCTTT. The chain combines TRBV7-9 with TRBJ1-1; 7 bases fit TRBD1. V shed 2 bases and J 7 bases; nucleotides not matched to a gene: 10. Germline CDR1 SEHNR, CDR2 FQNEAQ (reference sequence). This CDR3 is 15 amino acids long.

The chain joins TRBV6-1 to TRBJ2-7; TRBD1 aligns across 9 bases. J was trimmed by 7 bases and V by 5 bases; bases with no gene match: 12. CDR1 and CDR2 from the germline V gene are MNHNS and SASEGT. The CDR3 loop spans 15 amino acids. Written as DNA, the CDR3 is TGTGCCAGCAGTCCCTCCGGGACAGGGAGAGGAGAGCAGTACTTC. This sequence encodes CASSPSGTGRGEQYF.

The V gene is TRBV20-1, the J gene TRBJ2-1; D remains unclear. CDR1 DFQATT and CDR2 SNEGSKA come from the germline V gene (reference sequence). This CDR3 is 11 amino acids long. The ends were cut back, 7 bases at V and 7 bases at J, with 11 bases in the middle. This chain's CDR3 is CSVPVRNEQFF. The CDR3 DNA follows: TGCAGTGTCCCGGTTCGAAATGAGCAGTTCTTC.

CDR3 sequence (DNA): TGTGCCAGCAGCCGACATGGACAGGGGGTATACGAGCAGTACTTC. This codes for CASSRHGQGVYEQYF. The rearrangement uses TRBV12-3 or TRBV12-4 and TRBJ2-7, with 10 bases lining up with TRBD1. This CDR3 spans 15 amino acids. V shed 6 bases and J 4 bases; nucleotides not matched to a gene: 9.

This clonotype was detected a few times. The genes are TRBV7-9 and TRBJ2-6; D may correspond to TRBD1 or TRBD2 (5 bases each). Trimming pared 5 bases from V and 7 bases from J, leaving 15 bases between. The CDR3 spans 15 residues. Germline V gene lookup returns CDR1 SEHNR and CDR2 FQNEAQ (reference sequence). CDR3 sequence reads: CASSPGPQEANVLTF. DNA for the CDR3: TGTGCCAGCAGCCCGGGACCCCAGGAAGCCAACGTCCTGACTTTC.

CDR3 DNA sequence: TGTGCCAGCGCCAGCGAGGGGCCCTCTGGGGCCAACGTCCTGACTTTC. Protein product: CASASEGPSGANVLTF. J is TRBJ2-6 and V is TRBV6-5, with D perhaps being TRBD1 or TRBD2 (5 bases each). Per germline, CDR1 MNHEY and CDR2 SVGAGI. V lost 8 bases and J 0 bases, leaving 14 bases between the germline ends. The CDR3 spans 16 residues.

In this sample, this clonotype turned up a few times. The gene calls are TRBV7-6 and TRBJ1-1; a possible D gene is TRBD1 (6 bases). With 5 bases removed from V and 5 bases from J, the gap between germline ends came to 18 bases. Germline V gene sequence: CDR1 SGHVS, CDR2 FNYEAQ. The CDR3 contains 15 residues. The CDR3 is CASSPSPYRDTEAFF. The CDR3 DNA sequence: TGTGCCAGCAGCCCTAGCCCATACAGGGATACTGAAGCTTTCTTT.